Sequencing of this T cell receptor beta chain was carried out in a study of cytomegalovirus exposure and HLA in healthy donors. Overall study results and limits: Across donors, most TCRs were seen rarely, yet some public ones were widespread.

Note on this clone: Its cognate antigen is unknown. This sample also contains other DNA sequences that code for the same CDR3.

The repertoire was sequenced with immunoSEQ multiplex PCR; TCRdb's copy has only in-frame clones and lacks some. Of tens of thousands of clones in the sample, approximately 91% were seen once. The length of the CDR3 is 18 residues. V shed 6 bases, J shed 1 base, and the junction held 17 bases outside the gene matches. Germline V gives CDR1 SGHAT, CDR2 FQNNGV. The sample consisted of PBMCs. V gene TRBV11-2 combines with J gene TRBJ1-1, with 7 positions matching TRBD1. The clonotype originates from a man aged 25 to 40 in good health and CMV-seronegative. CDR3 nucleotides: TGTGCCAGCAGTCCGGGAAAATTCACAGGGGAAGGGAACACTGAAGCTTTCTTT. Protein sequence: CASSPGKFTGEGNTEAFF.